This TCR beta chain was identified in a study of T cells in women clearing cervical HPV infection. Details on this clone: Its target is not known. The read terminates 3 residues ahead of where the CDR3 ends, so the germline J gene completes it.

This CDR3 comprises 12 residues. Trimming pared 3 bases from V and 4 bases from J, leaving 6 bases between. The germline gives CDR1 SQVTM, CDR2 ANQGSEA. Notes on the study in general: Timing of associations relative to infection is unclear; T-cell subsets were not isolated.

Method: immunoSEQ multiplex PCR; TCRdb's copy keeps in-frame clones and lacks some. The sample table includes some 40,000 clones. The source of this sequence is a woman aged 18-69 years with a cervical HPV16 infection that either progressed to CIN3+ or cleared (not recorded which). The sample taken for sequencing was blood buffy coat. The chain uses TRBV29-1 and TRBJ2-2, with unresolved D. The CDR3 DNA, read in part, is TGCAGCGTTGAGCGGTCCACCGGGGAG. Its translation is CSVERSTGE. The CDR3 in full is CSVERSTGELFF.